This section outlines one T cell receptor (beta chain) sequence together with its context. The TCR alpha and TCR beta cDNA libraries, bearing sample barcodes and UMIs, were generated by 5'RACE using constant-segment primers. TCRdb reprocessed the 5' RACE reads with MiXCR, giving one entry per CDR3 protein. The table records about 560,000 distinct CDR3 sequences, roughly a fifth of them present only once. This CDR3 spans 15 amino acids. V lost 3 bases to trimming and J lost 1 base, with 10 bases between them. The entry originates in a study of T-cell memory formation after mild COVID-19. Sequences were obtained from PBMCs or a T cell subset sorted from them (not recorded which). The clonotype was recovered from an adult woman who had mild COVID-19 (a few samples of this study predate the infection). Cell type and time point are not known. The chain employs TRBV12-3 or TRBV12-4 and TRBJ1-5; TRBD1 might be the D (6 bases). The CDR3 coding sequence is TGTGCCAGCAGTTTTCGGGGGGCGAGCAATCAGCCCCAGCATTTT. As protein: CASSFRGASNQPQHF.